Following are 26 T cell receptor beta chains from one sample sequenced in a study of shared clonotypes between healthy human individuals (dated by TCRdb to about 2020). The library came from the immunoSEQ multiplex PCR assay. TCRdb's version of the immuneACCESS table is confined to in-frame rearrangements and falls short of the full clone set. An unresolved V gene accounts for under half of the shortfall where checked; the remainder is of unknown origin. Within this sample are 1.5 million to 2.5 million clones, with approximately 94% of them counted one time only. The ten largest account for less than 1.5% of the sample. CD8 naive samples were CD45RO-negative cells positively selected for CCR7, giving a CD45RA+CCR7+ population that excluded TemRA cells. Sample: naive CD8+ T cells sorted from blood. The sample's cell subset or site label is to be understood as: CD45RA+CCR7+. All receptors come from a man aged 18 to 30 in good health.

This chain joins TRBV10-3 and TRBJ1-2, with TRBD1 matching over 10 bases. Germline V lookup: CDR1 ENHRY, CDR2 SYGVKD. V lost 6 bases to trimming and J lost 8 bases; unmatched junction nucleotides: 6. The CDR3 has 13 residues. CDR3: CAISPGQGNGYTF. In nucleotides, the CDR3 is TGTGCCATCAGCCCGGGACAGGGGAACGGCTACACCTTC.

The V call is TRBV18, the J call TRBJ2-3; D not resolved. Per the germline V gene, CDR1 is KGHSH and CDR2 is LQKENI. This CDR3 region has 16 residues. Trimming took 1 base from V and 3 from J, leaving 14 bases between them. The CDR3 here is CASSPRTGPRTDTQYF. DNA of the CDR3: TGTGCCAGCTCACCACGTACCGGCCCCAGGACAGATACGCAGTATTTT.

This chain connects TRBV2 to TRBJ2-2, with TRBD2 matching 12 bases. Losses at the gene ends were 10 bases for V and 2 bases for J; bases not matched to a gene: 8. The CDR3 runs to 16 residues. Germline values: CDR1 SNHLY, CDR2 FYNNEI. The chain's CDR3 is CATELAGGANTGELFF. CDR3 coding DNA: TGTGCCACCGAACTAGCGGGAGGCGCAAACACCGGGGAGCTGTTTTTT.

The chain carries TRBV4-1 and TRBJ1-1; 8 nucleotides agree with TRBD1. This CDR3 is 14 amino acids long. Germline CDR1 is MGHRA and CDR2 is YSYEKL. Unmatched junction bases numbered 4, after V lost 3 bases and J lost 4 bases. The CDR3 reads CASSQPTGGTEAFF. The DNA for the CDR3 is TGCGCCAGCAGCCAGCCCACAGGGGGCACTGAAGCTTTCTTT.

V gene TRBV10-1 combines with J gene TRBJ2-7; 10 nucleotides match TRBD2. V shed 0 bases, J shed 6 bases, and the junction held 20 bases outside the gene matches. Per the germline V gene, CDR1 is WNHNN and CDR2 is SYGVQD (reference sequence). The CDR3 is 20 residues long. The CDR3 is CASSESMAGAGGPKLGEQYF. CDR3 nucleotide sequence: TGCGCCAGCAGTGAGTCAATGGCCGGAGCGGGAGGGCCGAAACTTGGCGAGCAGTACTTC.

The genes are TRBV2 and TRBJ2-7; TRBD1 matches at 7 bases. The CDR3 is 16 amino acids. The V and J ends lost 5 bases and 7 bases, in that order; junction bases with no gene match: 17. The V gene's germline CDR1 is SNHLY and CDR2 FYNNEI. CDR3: CASSHNSGTARREQYF. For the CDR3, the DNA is TGTGCCAGCAGTCATAACTCCGGGACAGCCCGTCGGGAGCAGTACTTC.

The CDR3 DNA sequence: TGCGCCAGCAGCCAAAGCCCCTCGGGCGGGGAGCTGTTTTTT. It encodes CASSQSPSGGELFF. This chain links TRBV4-1 with TRBJ2-2; no reliable D call. Per the germline V gene, CDR1 is MGHRA and CDR2 is YSYEKL. This CDR3 contains 14 residues. Deletions cut 2 bases from V and 7 bases from J, with 11 bases between.

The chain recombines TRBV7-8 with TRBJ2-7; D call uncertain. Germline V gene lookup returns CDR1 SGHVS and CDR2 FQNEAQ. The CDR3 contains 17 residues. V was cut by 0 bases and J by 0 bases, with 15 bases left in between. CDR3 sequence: CASSLAEAPQSSYEQYF. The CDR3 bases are TGTGCCAGCAGCTTAGCCGAGGCCCCGCAAAGCTCCTACGAGCAGTACTTC.

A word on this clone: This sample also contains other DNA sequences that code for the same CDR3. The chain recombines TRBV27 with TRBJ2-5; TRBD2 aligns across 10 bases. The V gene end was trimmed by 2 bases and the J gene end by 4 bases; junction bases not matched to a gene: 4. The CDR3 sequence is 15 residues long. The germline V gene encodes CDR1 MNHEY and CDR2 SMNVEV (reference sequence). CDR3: CASSLSGGAGETQYF. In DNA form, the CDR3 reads TGTGCCAGCAGTTTAAGCGGGGGGGCGGGAGAGACCCAGTACTTC.

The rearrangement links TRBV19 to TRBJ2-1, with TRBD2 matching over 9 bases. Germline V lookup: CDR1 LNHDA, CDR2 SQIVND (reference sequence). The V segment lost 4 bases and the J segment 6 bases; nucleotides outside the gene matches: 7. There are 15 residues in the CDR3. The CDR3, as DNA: TGTGCCAGTAGTACACTAGCGGGTATCCCCAATGAGCAGTTCTTC. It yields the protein CASSTLAGIPNEQFF.

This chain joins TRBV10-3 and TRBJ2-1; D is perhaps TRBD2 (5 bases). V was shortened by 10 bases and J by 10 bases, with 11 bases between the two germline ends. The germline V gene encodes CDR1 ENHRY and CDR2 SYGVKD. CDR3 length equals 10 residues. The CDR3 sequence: CANLAGEQFF. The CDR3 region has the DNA TGTGCCAACCTAGCTGGCGAGCAGTTCTTC.

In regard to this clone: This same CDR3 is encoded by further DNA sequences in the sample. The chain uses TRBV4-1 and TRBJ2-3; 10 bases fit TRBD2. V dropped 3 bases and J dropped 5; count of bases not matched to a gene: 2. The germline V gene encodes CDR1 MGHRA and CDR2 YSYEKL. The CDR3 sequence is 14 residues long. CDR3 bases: TGCGCCAGCAGCCAGTTAGCGGGGGGAGATACGCAGTATTTT. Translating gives CASSQLAGGDTQYF.

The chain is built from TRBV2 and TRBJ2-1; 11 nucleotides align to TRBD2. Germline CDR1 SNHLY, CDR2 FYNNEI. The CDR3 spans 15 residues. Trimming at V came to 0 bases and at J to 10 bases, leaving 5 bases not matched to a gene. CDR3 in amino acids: CASSEALSGGAEQFF. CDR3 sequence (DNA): TGTGCCAGCAGTGAAGCGCTTAGCGGGGGGGCGGAGCAGTTCTTC.

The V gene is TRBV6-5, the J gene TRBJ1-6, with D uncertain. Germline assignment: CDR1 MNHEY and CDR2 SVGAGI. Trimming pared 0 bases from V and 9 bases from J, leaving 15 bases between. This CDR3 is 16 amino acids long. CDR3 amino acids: CASSYSFDPRGSPLHF. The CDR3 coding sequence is TGTGCCAGCAGTTACTCTTTTGACCCTAGAGGTTCACCCCTCCACTTT.

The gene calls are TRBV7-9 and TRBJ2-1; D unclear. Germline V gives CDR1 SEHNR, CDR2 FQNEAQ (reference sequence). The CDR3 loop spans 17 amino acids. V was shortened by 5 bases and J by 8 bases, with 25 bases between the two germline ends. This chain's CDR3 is CASSPMTPLRIGDEQFF. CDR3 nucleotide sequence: TGTGCCAGCAGCCCGATGACACCCCTAAGGATAGGCGATGAGCAGTTCTTC.

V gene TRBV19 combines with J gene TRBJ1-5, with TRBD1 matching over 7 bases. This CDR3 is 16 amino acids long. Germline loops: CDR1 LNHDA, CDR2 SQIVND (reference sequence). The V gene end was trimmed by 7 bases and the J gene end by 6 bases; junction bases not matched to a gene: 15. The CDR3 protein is CASTNPRAGGFQPQHF. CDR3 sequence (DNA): TGTGCCAGTACCAACCCTAGGGCAGGGGGATTTCAGCCCCAGCATTTT.

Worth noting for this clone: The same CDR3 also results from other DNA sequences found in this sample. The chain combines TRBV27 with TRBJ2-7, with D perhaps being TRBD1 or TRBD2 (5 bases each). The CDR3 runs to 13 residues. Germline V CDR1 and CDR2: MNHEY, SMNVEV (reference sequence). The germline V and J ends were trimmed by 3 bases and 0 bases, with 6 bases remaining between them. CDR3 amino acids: CASSFGTSYEQYF. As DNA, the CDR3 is TGTGCCAGCAGTTTTGGGACCTCCTACGAGCAGTACTTC.

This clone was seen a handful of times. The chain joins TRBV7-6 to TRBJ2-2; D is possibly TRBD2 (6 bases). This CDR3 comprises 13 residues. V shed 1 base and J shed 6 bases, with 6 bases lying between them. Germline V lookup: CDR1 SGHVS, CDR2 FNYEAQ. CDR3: CASSLGGAGELFF. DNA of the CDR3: TGTGCCAGCAGCTTAGGGGGGGCCGGGGAGCTGTTTTTT.

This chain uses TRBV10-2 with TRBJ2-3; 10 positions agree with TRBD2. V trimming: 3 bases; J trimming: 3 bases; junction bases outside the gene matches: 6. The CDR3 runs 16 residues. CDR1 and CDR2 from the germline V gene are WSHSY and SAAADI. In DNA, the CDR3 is TGCGCCAGCAGTGAAATGACTAGCGGGTGGACAGATACGCAGTATTTT. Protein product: CASSEMTSGWTDTQYF.

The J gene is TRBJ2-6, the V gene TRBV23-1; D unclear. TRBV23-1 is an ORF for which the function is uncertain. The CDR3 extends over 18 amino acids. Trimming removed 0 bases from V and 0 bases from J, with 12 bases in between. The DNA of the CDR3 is TGCGCCAGCAGTCAATCGAACTTTCTGAGCTCTGGGGCCAACGTCCTGACTTTC. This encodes CASSQSNFLSSGANVLTF.

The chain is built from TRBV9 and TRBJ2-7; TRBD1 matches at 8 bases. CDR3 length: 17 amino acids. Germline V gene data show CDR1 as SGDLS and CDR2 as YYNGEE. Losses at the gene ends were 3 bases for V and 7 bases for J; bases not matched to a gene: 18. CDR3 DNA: TGTGCCAGCAGCGCGAGCCTCGGACAGGGCCCTTTGGGGGAGCAGTACTTC. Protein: CASSASLGQGPLGEQYF.

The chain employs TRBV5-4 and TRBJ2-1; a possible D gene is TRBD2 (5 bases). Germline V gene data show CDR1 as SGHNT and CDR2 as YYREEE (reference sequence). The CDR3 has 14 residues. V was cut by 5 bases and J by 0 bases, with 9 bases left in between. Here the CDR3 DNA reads TGTGCCAGCAGGGACTCAAGCTCCTACAATGAGCAGTTCTTC. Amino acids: CASRDSSSYNEQFF. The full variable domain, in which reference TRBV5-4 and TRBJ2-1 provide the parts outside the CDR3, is ETGVTQSPTHLIKTRGQQVTLRCSSQSGHNTVSWYQQALGQGPQFIFQYYREEENGRGNFPPRFSGLQFPNYSSELNVNALELDDSALYLCASRDSSSYNEQFFGPGTRLTVL.

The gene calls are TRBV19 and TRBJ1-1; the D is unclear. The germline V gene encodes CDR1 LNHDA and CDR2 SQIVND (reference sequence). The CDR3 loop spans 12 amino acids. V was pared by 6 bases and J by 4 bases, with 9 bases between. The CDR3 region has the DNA TGTGCCAGTAGGTCCGGAGGCACTGAAGCTTTCTTT. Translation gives CASRSGGTEAFF.

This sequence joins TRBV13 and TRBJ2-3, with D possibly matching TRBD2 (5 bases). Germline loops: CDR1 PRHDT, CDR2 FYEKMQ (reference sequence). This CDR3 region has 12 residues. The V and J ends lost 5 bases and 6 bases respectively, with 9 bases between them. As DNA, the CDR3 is TGTGCCAGCAGCCAACAGCGGGATACGCAGTATTTT. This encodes CASSQQRDTQYF.

CDR3 bases: TGCGCCAGCAGCTTGGCCGGGCAGGAGGGTGAAAAACTGTTTTTT. Encoded protein: CASSLAGQEGEKLFF. This chain joins TRBV5-1 and TRBJ1-4; D not resolved. CDR1 is SGHRS, CDR2 YFSETQ, per germline. This CDR3 has 15 residues. V shed 0 bases and J shed 7 bases, with 13 bases lying between them. Looking up the rest from reference TRBV5-1 and TRBJ1-4 gives the full variable domain: KAGVTQTPRYLIKTRGQQVTLSCSPISGHRSVSWYQQTPGQGLQFLFEYFSETQRNKGNFPGRFSGRQFSNSRSEMNVSTLELGDSALYLCASSLAGQEGEKLFFGSGTQLSVL.

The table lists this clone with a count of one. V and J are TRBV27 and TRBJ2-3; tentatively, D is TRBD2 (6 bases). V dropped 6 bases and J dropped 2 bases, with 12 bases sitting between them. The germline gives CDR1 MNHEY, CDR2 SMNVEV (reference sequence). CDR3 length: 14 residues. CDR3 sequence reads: CASSLSGFTDTQYF. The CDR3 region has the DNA TGTGCCAGCAGCCTTAGCGGATTCACAGATACGCAGTATTTT.